Below are 31 T cell receptor beta chains sequenced from a single sample in a study of CD8 T cells in Susac syndrome. Random hexamers were used to reverse transcribe the RNA input (roughly 0.5 to 1 ug). In TCRdb, the immunoSEQ multiplex PCR reads were re-called with MiXCR into one record per CDR3 protein. The data contain hundreds of thousands of distinct CDR3 sequences, 89% of them seen just once; the ten biggest clones take up roughly 0.17%. The specimen sequenced was CD8+ T cells from PBMCs. The receptors derive from a human donor with multiple sclerosis.

The chain employs TRBV27 and TRBJ2-7, with 7 bases matching TRBD1. The germline gives CDR1 MNHEY, CDR2 SMNVEV (reference sequence). V was clipped by 5 bases and J by 0 bases; unmatched bases: 10. The CDR3 runs 16 residues. CDR3: CASSPSMGQSSYEQYF. CDR3 nucleotides: TGTGCCAGCAGTCCCTCGATGGGACAGAGCTCCTACGAGCAGTACTTC.

The J gene is TRBJ1-5, the V gene TRBV7-9, with D possibly being TRBD1 (5 bases). Germline V CDR1 and CDR2: SEHNR, FQNEAQ (reference sequence). This CDR3 region has 14 residues. With 6 bases removed from V and 0 bases from J, the gap between germline ends came to 9 bases. The CDR3 bases are TGTGCCAGCAGGGATGGGGCTAGCAATCAGCCCCAGCATTTT. It encodes CASRDGASNQPQHF. The full variable domain, with the rest looked up from reference TRBV7-9 and TRBJ1-5, is DTGVSQNPRHKITKRGQNVTFRCDPISEHNRLYWYRQTLGQGPEFLTYFQNEAQLEKSRLLSDRFSAERPKGSFSTLEIQRTEQGDSAMYLCASRDGASNQPQHFGDGTRLSIL.

The chain uses TRBV27 and TRBJ2-1, with D unclear. The germline V gene encodes CDR1 MNHEY and CDR2 SMNVEV (reference sequence). The CDR3 covers 14 residues. The V end lost 7 bases, the J end lost 3 bases, and 13 bases lay between the germline ends. The chain's CDR3 is CASTPDPIYNEQFF. CDR3 coding DNA: TGTGCCAGCACCCCGGATCCGATCTACAATGAGCAGTTCTTC.

The chain is built from TRBV9 and TRBJ2-1, with 7 bases fitting TRBD1. V trimming: 2 bases; J trimming: 2 bases; junction bases outside the gene matches: 4. This CDR3 is built from 15 residues. Germline loops: CDR1 SGDLS, CDR2 YYNGEE. The DNA of the CDR3 is TGTGCCAGCAGCGTTTCCGGGACAGCCTACAATGAGCAGTTCTTC. It yields the protein CASSVSGTAYNEQFF.

There are a few counts of this clonotype. The V gene is TRBV20-1, the J gene TRBJ2-7; D gene uncertain. The CDR3 sequence is 11 residues long. CDR1 DFQATT and CDR2 SNEGSKA come from the germline V gene (reference sequence). Deletions cut 5 bases from V and 1 base from J, with 6 bases between. In DNA, the CDR3 is TGCAGTGCTCGGTTATCCTACGAGCAGTACTTC. It is translated as CSARLSYEQYF.

This chain connects TRBV27 to TRBJ2-2; D not certain. V lost 1 base and J 7 bases, leaving 10 bases between the germline ends. CDR3 length: 14 amino acids. Germline V gene lookup returns CDR1 MNHEY and CDR2 SMNVEV (reference sequence). The CDR3 protein is CASSLYRQIGELFF. The CDR3 DNA is TGTGCCAGCAGTTTATATCGCCAGATCGGGGAGCTGTTTTTT.

The chain has TRBV2 and TRBJ2-1; possible D gene TRBD2, 5 bases. Trimming stripped 8 bases from V and 12 bases from J, with 26 bases between. This CDR3 is built from 15 residues. CDR1 and CDR2 (germline): SNHLY, FYNNEI. The CDR3: CASSNPDSTQEAQFF. The DNA of the CDR3 is TGTGCCAGCTCTAACCCGGACTCAACTCAGGAAGCGCAGTTCTTC.

The chain employs TRBV18 and TRBJ2-3; weak D call: TRBD1 (5 bases). Germline CDR1 reads KGHSH; CDR2 reads LQKENI. Between the trimmed V and J ends, which lost 1 base and 5 bases, there was a span of 19 bases. This CDR3 is built from 17 residues. CDR3 DNA sequence: TGTGCCAGCTCACCACGGGGTGGCGACAGTCCTCTAGATACGCAGTATTTT. Its translation is CASSPRGGDSPLDTQYF.

The genes are TRBV2 and TRBJ1-1, with TRBD1 identical over 7 bases. CDR1 SNHLY and CDR2 FYNNEI come from the germline V gene. J lost 2 bases, V lost 7 bases, and 10 bases had no gene match. The CDR3 runs 15 residues. The CDR3 loop reads CASINSGQVNTEAFF. CDR3 DNA sequence: TGTGCCAGCATCAATTCAGGACAGGTAAACACTGAAGCTTTCTTT.

The chain combines TRBV30 with TRBJ2-7; D may correspond to TRBD1 or TRBD2 (5 bases each). CDR1 is GTSNPN, CDR2 SVGIG, per germline (reference sequence). The V end was cut by 1 base, the J end by 0 bases, with 16 bases between. This CDR3 is 16 amino acids long. The CDR3 coding sequence is TGTGCCTGGAGTGGAGACGGGGCCTACAGCTCCTACGAGCAGTACTTC. Amino acid sequence: CAWSGDGAYSSYEQYF.

The genes are TRBV7-3 and TRBJ2-3, with 7 bases matching TRBD1. The germline V gene has CDR1 SGHTA and CDR2 FQGTGA. CDR3 size: 18 residues. V shed 1 base, J shed 2 bases, and the junction held 12 bases outside the gene matches. This chain's CDR3 is CASSLSPPGQEYTDTQYF. The CDR3, as DNA: TGTGCCAGCAGCTTAAGCCCTCCCGGACAGGAGTACACAGATACGCAGTATTTT.

This clonotype has only one observation. J is TRBJ2-2 and V is TRBV20-1; D is uncertain. CDR3 length: 13 amino acids. Trimming left V 2 bases short and J 9 bases short, with 13 bases between. From germline, CDR1 is DFQATT and CDR2 SNEGSKA (reference sequence). The DNA for the CDR3 is TGCAGTGCTAGACGGGCCGGCCCCCGGGAGCTGTTTTTT. Translated: CSARRAGPRELFF.

This clonotype has only one observation. The chain is built from TRBV5-1 and TRBJ2-3; D ambiguous. This CDR3 region has 16 residues. Germline-derived CDR1 and CDR2 are SGHRS and YFSETQ. V lost 4 bases and J lost 0, with 15 bases in between. The CDR3 here is CASSVAVSPSTDTQYF. Written as DNA, the CDR3 is TGCGCCAGCAGCGTGGCAGTATCTCCTAGCACAGATACGCAGTATTTT.

This sequence joins TRBV6-2 or TRBV6-3 and TRBJ2-7; D may correspond to TRBD1 or TRBD2 (5 bases each). Trimming took 8 bases from V and 3 from J, leaving 20 bases between them. The CDR3 runs 15 residues. CDR1 and CDR2 from the germline V gene are MNHEY and SVGEGT. CDR3 sequence: CASGAQGDGSYEQYF. The CDR3 DNA is TGTGCCAGCGGGGCTCAGGGAGACGGTAGCTACGAGCAGTACTTC.

This clonotype was picked up one time. J is TRBJ2-4 and V is TRBV29-1, with 10 bases matching TRBD2. This CDR3 is built from 17 residues. Germline values: CDR1 SQVTM, CDR2 ANQGSEA. V gave up 4 bases and J gave up 7 bases; unmatched junction bases: 16. The CDR3 DNA reads TGCAGCGTTGTGAGTAGCGGGGGGCCCGAGATGTTGAACATTCAGTACTTC. It specifies CSVVSSGGPEMLNIQYF.

In this sample, this clonotype turned up a few times. The V and J genes are TRBV12-3 or TRBV12-4 and TRBJ2-7; TRBD2 might be the D (5 bases). The CDR3 consists of 15 residues. V was cut by 3 bases and J by 3 bases, with 15 bases left in between. CDR3 nucleotide sequence: TGTGCCAGCAGTTTCCGGGGTACGGGTCGCTACGAGCAGTACTTC. This encodes CASSFRGTGRYEQYF.

The chain recombines TRBV7-8 with TRBJ1-6; the D is unclear. Per the germline V gene, CDR1 is SGHVS and CDR2 is FQNEAQ. V was cut by 6 bases and J by 9 bases, with 12 bases left in between. This CDR3 has 13 amino acids. For the CDR3, the DNA is TGTGCCAGCAGTCCTCTTTCCGGTTCACCCCTCCACTTT. Its protein is CASSPLSGSPLHF.

This clonotype occurred a few times. This chain links TRBV7-2 with TRBJ1-1, with D possibly TRBD1 on 6 matching bases. Germline CDR1 reads SGHTA; CDR2 reads FQGNSA. There are 12 residues in the CDR3. Trimming shortened V by 5 bases and J by 4 bases, and 8 bases separated the two germline ends. CDR3 amino acids: CASSQGSTEAFF. The DNA of the CDR3 is TGTGCCAGCAGCCAGGGGAGCACTGAAGCTTTCTTT.

This chain connects TRBV28 to TRBJ1-1; D is unresolved. Looked up from germline, CDR1 is MDHEN and CDR2 is SYDVKM. The V end was cut by 6 bases, the J end by 1 base, with 9 bases between. This CDR3 comprises 13 residues. The CDR3 DNA sequence: TGTGCCAGCAGGGTCCAGCCGAACACTGAAGCTTTCTTT. Translation: CASRVQPNTEAFF.

V and J are TRBV20-1 and TRBJ2-1; tentatively, D is TRBD2 (5 bases). Trimming pared 0 bases from V and 1 base from J, leaving 13 bases between. The germline CDR1 and CDR2 sequences are DFQATT and SNEGSKA (reference sequence). The CDR3 spans 16 residues. CDR3 sequence: CSARDSEQRSYNEQFF. The CDR3 coding sequence is TGCAGTGCTAGAGATAGCGAACAGCGGTCCTACAATGAGCAGTTCTTC.

In this sample, this clonotype turned up once. This chain's CDR3 is CSVEDTYTYEQYF. In DNA form, the CDR3 reads TGCAGCGTTGAGGATACTTACACCTACGAGCAGTACTTC. The chain uses TRBV29-1 and TRBJ2-7; no definite D call. V was clipped by 3 bases and J by 2 bases, with 11 bases between them. CDR3 length: 13 amino acids. Germline values: CDR1 SQVTM, CDR2 ANQGSEA.

The J gene is TRBJ2-4, the V gene TRBV7-2, with D uncertain. V was cut by 4 bases and J by 8 bases, with 12 bases left in between. The CDR3 runs to 13 residues. From germline, CDR1 is SGHTA and CDR2 FQGNSA. The CDR3 bases are TGTGCCAGCAGCTGGCCGCTTGTGGACATTCAGTACTTC. Residues: CASSWPLVDIQYF.

The chain combines TRBV6-2 or TRBV6-3 with TRBJ2-3, with TRBD1 matching over 8 bases. CDR3 length: 14 residues. V was clipped by 10 bases and J by 2 bases; unmatched bases: 8. Germline V gives CDR1 MNHEY, CDR2 SVGEGT. In DNA form, the CDR3 reads TGTGCCATCAAAACAGGGGGAGACACAGATACGCAGTATTTT. This translates into CAIKTGGDTDTQYF.

V is TRBV25-1 and J is TRBJ2-5; D not certain. The V and J ends lost 7 bases and 5 bases respectively, with 14 bases between them. This CDR3 contains 13 residues. The germline CDR1 and CDR2 sequences are MGHDK and SYGVNS. The CDR3 protein is CASNQEPSETQYF. The CDR3 DNA sequence: TGTGCCAGCAACCAGGAACCCTCGGAGACCCAGTACTTC.

The genes are TRBV27 and TRBJ2-3, with D unresolved. Trimming took 6 bases from V and 8 from J, leaving 9 bases between them. Germline lookup yields CDR1 MNHEY and CDR2 SMNVEV (reference sequence). The CDR3 contains 11 residues. CDR3 nucleotide sequence: TGTGCCAGCAGCTCGCCCCCTACGCAGTATTTT. Protein product: CASSSPPTQYF.

The J gene is TRBJ2-3, the V gene TRBV27; D possibly corresponds to TRBD2 (5 bases). CDR1 is MNHEY, CDR2 SMNVEV, per germline (reference sequence). This CDR3 has 15 amino acids. V was shortened by 6 bases and J by 0 bases, with 13 bases between the two germline ends. CDR3 in amino acids: CASSRRLTSTDTQYF. In DNA, the CDR3 is TGTGCCAGCAGCCGTAGACTAACTAGCACAGATACGCAGTATTTT.

The chain is built from TRBV6-5 and TRBJ1-6, with D perhaps matching TRBD1 (5 bases). This CDR3 is 15 amino acids long. Trimming pared 5 bases from V and 5 bases from J, leaving 13 bases between. The germline V gene has CDR1 MNHEY and CDR2 SVGAGI. DNA of the CDR3: TGTGCCAGCAGTACTAGCAGGGCAGATAATTCACCCCTCCACTTT. Translated, it gives CASSTSRADNSPLHF.

This clonotype appeared a few times. The chain employs TRBV19 and TRBJ2-5; D is undetermined. The germline gives CDR1 LNHDA, CDR2 SQIVND (reference sequence). V gave up 3 bases and J gave up 3 bases, with 2 bases separating them. The CDR3 sequence is 11 residues long. The CDR3 region is CASSMEETQYF. The CDR3 coding sequence is TGTGCCAGTAGTATGGAAGAGACCCAGTACTTC.

This clonotype was observed once. The chain joins TRBV20-1 to TRBJ2-5, with a tentative D call TRBD1 (5 bases). Looked up from germline, CDR1 is DFQATT and CDR2 is SNEGSKA (reference sequence). The V end lost 5 bases, the J end lost 0 bases, and 13 bases lay between the germline ends. This CDR3 region has 14 residues. CDR3 sequence (DNA): TGCAGTGCTGGCAGGGCCCTGTACCAAGAGACCCAGTACTTC. Amino acid sequence: CSAGRALYQETQYF.

The gene calls are TRBV28 and TRBJ2-1; D gene unclear. The germline gives CDR1 MDHEN, CDR2 SYDVKM. The V gene lost 3 bases and the J gene lost 2 bases, with 8 bases spanning the gap. The CDR3 contains 14 residues. CDR3 protein: CASSFTGTYNEQFF. The DNA for the CDR3 is TGTGCCAGCAGTTTCACGGGTACCTACAATGAGCAGTTCTTC.

The chain is built from TRBV14 and TRBJ2-3, with 8 nucleotides matching TRBD1. Germline CDR1 SGHDN, CDR2 FVKESK. The CDR3 consists of 15 residues. Germline trimming cut 3 bases from V and 6 bases from J; bases unmatched to any gene: 8. CDR3 loop: CASSQRKQGGDTQYF. CDR3 DNA: TGTGCCAGCAGCCAGAGGAAACAGGGGGGCGATACGCAGTATTTT.